This T cell receptor (beta chain) is from a study of shared clonotypes between healthy human individuals. Generated by immunoSEQ multiplex PCR, the TCRdb table keeps only in-frame clones and is missing some. The data contain around 940,000 clones, around 80% of them singletons. The sample holds many counts of this clone. What it recognizes is unknown. Germline assignment: CDR1 SGHRS and CDR2 YFSETQ. V was clipped by 4 bases and J by 9 bases, with 14 bases between them. The CDR3 is 13 amino acids. General study findings and limits: Only blood was sampled, and tissue TCR repertoires likely differ from blood ones.

The chain carries TRBV5-1 and TRBJ1-5, with unresolved D. This receptor was identified in a man between 18 and 29 years old in good health. The sequencing sample was made of memory CD4+ T cells sorted from blood. Described subset: CD45RA-negative fraction. CDR3 in DNA: TGCGCCAGCAGCGCTCAGATTGATGGGCCCCAGCATTTT. Its protein is CASSAQIDGPQHF.